A single sample is the source of the 15 T cell receptor beta chains below, sequenced in a study of identical twins. TCRdb re-called the 5' RACE reads through MiXCR, storing one row per CDR3 protein. This sample has 400,000 to 550,000 distinct CDR3 sequences; 20% to 25% occur once, and the top ten carry 0.8% to 1%. The data also belong to a second study, concerning T cells expressing NK-cell markers.

Sequenced material: CD4+ T cells sorted from blood. The source of these receptors is a woman aged 18-29 years in good health.

In this sample, this clonotype turned up a few times. The chain links TRBV20-1 to TRBJ2-1; TRBD2 is a possible D gene (6 bases). The germline CDR1 and CDR2 sequences are DFQATT and SNEGSKA (reference sequence). The CDR3 contains 12 residues. Deletions cut 5 bases from V and 7 bases from J, with 12 bases between. CDR3 DNA sequence: TGCAGTGCTTGGAGGGCAGGAAATGAGCAGTTCTTC. Its translation is CSAWRAGNEQFF.

This clonotype was picked up many times. The genes are TRBV5-1 and TRBJ1-1; 7 bases agree with TRBD1. CDR1 is SGHRS and CDR2 is YFSETQ in the germline V gene. CDR3 length: 14 residues. J was trimmed by 4 bases and V by 8 bases; bases with no gene match: 11. The CDR3: CASTMTQGSTEAFF. CDR3 nucleotide sequence: TGCGCCAGTACTATGACACAGGGGAGCACTGAAGCTTTCTTT.

This clonotype was counted between two and nine times. The chain carries TRBV6-5 and TRBJ1-5; no clear D gene. The CDR3 is made up of 13 amino acids. Trimming cost V 7 bases and J 3 bases, with 10 bases left between them. The germline gives CDR1 MNHEY, CDR2 SVGAGI. The chain's CDR3 is CASTLSTNQPQHF. The DNA for the CDR3 is TGTGCCAGCACCTTATCGACCAATCAGCCCCAGCATTTT.

CDR3 sequence: CASSRPPGQGRNEQFF. The DNA of the CDR3 is TGTGCCAGCAGTCGACCTCCGGGACAGGGGAGGAATGAGCAGTTCTTC. The V call is TRBV6-2 or TRBV6-3, the J call TRBJ2-1; 10 bases align to TRBD1. The CDR3 totals 16 residues. CDR1 MNHEY and CDR2 SVGEGT come from the germline V gene. V shed 5 bases and J 7 bases; nucleotides not matched to a gene: 11.

This clonotype showed up just a few times. This chain uses TRBV4-3 with TRBJ1-1; D unresolved. The germline gives CDR1 LGHNA, CDR2 YSLEER. The CDR3 length is 15 residues. Trimming stripped 4 bases from V and 1 base from J, with 13 bases between. The CDR3 sequence: CASSPQRISNTEAFF. In DNA, the CDR3 is TGCGCCAGCAGCCCTCAGAGGATCTCGAACACTGAAGCTTTCTTT.

This clonotype was found a few times. The chain uses TRBV4-3 and TRBJ1-1, with 8 nucleotides matching TRBD1. The CDR3 runs to 16 residues. Trimming cost V 2 bases and J 5 bases; bases outside gene matches: 10. Germline V CDR1 and CDR2: LGHNA, YSLEER. CDR3 region: CASSQPLDRGGTEAFF. CDR3 coding DNA: TGCGCCAGCAGCCAACCTTTAGACAGGGGAGGAACTGAAGCTTTCTTT.

V and J are TRBV30 and TRBJ2-7; the D call may be TRBD1 or TRBD2 (5 bases each). The CDR3 spans 13 residues. In germline, CDR1 is GTSNPN, CDR2 SVGIG (reference sequence). V lost 5 bases, J lost 8 bases, and 19 bases lay in between. The CDR3 loop reads CAWERGTGFQQYF. For the CDR3, the DNA is TGTGCCTGGGAGAGGGGAACTGGCTTCCAGCAGTACTTC.

The V and J genes are TRBV7-9 and TRBJ1-1; tentatively, D is TRBD1 (5 bases). Trimming cost V 0 bases and J 4 bases, with 9 bases left between them. This CDR3 has 14 amino acids. Germline V gene data show CDR1 as SEHNR and CDR2 as FQNEAQ (reference sequence). CDR3 bases: TGTGCCAGCAGCTTAGCTTCAAGGGGCACTGAAGCTTTCTTT. Amino acid sequence: CASSLASRGTEAFF.

The rearrangement joins TRBV5-1 to TRBJ2-1, with 9 bases that match TRBD2. The CDR3 is made up of 17 amino acids. Germline CDR1 and CDR2: SGHRS and YFSETQ. V lost 0 bases and J lost 5; bases outside the gene matches: 9. The CDR3 is CASSLGSSGARNNEQFF. CDR3 coding DNA: TGCGCCAGCAGCTTGGGCTCTAGCGGGGCTCGTAACAATGAGCAGTTCTTC.

This clonotype turned up a few times. The chain uses TRBV15 and TRBJ1-1; a possible D gene is TRBD1 (5 bases). The V gene lost 0 bases and the J gene lost 4 bases, with 12 bases spanning the gap. The CDR3 has 15 residues. CDR1 is LNHNV, CDR2 YYDKDF, per germline (reference sequence). The chain's CDR3 is CATSRDNRKGTEAFF. As DNA, the CDR3 is TGTGCCACCAGCAGAGATAACAGGAAGGGCACTGAAGCTTTCTTT.

The chain has TRBV7-2 and TRBJ2-7; D uncertain. The V end was cut by 1 base, the J end by 1 base, with 14 bases between. CDR3 length: 16 residues. Germline values: CDR1 SGHTA, CDR2 FQGNSA. The CDR3 DNA sequence: TGTGCCAGCAGCTTAGTGATAGGCCTCGGTTCCTACGAGCAGTACTTC. Its protein product is CASSLVIGLGSYEQYF.

J is TRBJ2-3 and V is TRBV30, with D unresolved. V was shortened by 3 bases and J by 0 bases, with 4 bases between the two germline ends. Germline V lookup: CDR1 GTSNPN, CDR2 SVGIG (reference sequence). The CDR3 is made up of 12 amino acids. The CDR3 protein is CAWRWSTDTQYF. The CDR3 nucleotides are TGTGCCTGGAGATGGAGCACAGATACGCAGTATTTT.

This clonotype has a handful of counts. The chain recombines TRBV20-1 with TRBJ1-6, with 9 bases aligning to TRBD1. The trim removed 6 bases at V and 15 bases at J, leaving 6 bases unmatched. The CDR3 runs to 11 residues. The germline gives CDR1 DFQATT, CDR2 SNEGSKA (reference sequence). The CDR3 sequence is CSAGQGIILHF. The CDR3 coding sequence is TGCAGTGCCGGACAGGGGATAATCCTCCACTTT.

Ten or more counts support this clonotype. This chain connects TRBV6-5 to TRBJ1-2; 10 nucleotides agree with TRBD1. The length of the CDR3 is 14 residues. J lost 10 bases, V lost 3 bases, and 8 bases had no gene match. Per the germline V gene, CDR1 is MNHEY and CDR2 is SVGAGI. CDR3 in amino acids: CASSYAGTGEYYTF. As DNA, the CDR3 is TGTGCCAGCAGTTATGCCGGGACAGGGGAGTACTACACCTTC.

This clonotype was recorded many times. The chain employs TRBV7-9 and TRBJ2-7; no clear D. CDR1 SEHNR and CDR2 FQNEAQ come from the germline V gene (reference sequence). This CDR3 comprises 12 residues. V lost 4 bases and J 5 bases, leaving 9 bases between the germline ends. This CDR3 reads CASSSRGDEQYF. The CDR3 DNA follows: TGTGCCAGCAGCTCCCGTGGAGACGAGCAGTACTTC.